This TCR beta chain was profiled in a study of T cell clonality in common variable immunodeficiency. General study findings and limits: Shared TCRbeta clones were fewer between CVID subjects than controls. Reportedly, TCR beta sequences from common variable immunodeficiency showed fewer deletions and N-nucleotide insertions. T cell subpopulation sequencing would be needed to explain CVID clonality.

V was cut by 7 bases and J by 0 bases, with 12 bases left in between. This CDR3 is 13 amino acids long. CDR1 is DFQATT and CDR2 is SNEGSKA in the germline V gene (reference sequence). Each donor provided roughly 4.5 to 8.5 ml of heparinized whole blood. Assay: immunoSEQ multiplex PCR; the TCRdb copy retains only in-frame clones and omits some. The sample presents 30,000 to 40,000 clones, none singletons. In its sample, this clone was seen many times. Its target is unknown. With the read ending 3 residues before the CDR3 end, the germline J gene is used to fill in that end. Sequencing was carried out using peripheral blood mononuclear cells. The chain couples TRBV20-1 to TRBJ1-1; D is perhaps TRBD1 (5 bases). This sequence was found in a person aged 18 to 70 in good health. The sequenced part of the CDR3 DNA is TGCAGTGGTACAGGAGTCATGAACACTGAA. Its translation: CSGTGVMNTE. The complete CDR3 sequence is CSGTGVMNTEAFF.